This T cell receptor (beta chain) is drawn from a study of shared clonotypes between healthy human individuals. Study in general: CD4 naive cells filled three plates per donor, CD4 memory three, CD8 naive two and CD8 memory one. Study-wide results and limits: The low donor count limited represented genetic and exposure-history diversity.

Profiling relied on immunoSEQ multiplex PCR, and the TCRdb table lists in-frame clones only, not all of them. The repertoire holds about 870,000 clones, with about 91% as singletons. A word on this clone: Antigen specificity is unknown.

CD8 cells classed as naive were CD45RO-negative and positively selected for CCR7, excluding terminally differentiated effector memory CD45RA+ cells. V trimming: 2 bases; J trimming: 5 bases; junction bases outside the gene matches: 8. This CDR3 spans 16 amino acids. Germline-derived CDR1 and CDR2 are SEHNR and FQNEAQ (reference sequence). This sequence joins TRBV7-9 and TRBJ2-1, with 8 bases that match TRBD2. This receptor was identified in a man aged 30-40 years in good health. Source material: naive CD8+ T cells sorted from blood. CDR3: CASSLYPAGADNEQFF. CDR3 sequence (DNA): TGTGCCAGCAGCTTATATCCAGCGGGAGCTGACAATGAGCAGTTCTTC.